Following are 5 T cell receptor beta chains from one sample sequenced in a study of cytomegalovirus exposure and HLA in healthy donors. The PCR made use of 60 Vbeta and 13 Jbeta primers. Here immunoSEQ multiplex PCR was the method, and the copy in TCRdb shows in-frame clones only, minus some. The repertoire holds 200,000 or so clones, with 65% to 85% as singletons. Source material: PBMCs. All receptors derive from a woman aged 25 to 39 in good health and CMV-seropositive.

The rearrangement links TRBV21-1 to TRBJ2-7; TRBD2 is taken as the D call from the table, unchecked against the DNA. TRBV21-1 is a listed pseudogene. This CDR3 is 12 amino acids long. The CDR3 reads CASSKDRYEQYF. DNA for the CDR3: TGTGCCAGCAGCAAAGACCGGTACGAGCAGTACTTC.

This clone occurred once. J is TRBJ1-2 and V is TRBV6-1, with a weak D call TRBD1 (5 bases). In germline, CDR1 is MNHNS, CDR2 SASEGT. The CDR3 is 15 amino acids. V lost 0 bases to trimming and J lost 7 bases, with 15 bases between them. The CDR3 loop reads CASSEAQWGVSGYTF. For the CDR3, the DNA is TGTGCCAGCAGTGAAGCGCAGTGGGGGGTGAGTGGCTACACCTTC.

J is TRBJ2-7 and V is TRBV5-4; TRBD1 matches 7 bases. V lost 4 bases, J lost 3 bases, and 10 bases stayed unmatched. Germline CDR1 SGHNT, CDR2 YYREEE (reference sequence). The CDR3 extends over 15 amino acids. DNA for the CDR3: TGTGCCAGCAGCCAGCCGGGACAGCTACACTACGAGCAGTACTTC. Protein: CASSQPGQLHYEQYF.

The CDR3 sequence: CASSPPGQGFQYF. CDR3 coding DNA: TGTGCCAGCAGCCCCCCGGGACAGGGGTTCCAGTACTTC. The chain links TRBV7-2 to TRBJ2-7, with TRBD1 identical over 10 bases. There are 13 residues in the CDR3. Germline loops: CDR1 SGHTA, CDR2 FQGNSA. V trimming: 5 bases; J trimming: 10 bases; junction bases outside the gene matches: 8.

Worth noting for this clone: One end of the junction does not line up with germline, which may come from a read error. The chain's CDR3 is CASSDSPGQGLFF. In DNA, the CDR3 is TGTGCCAGCAGTGACAGCCCGGGACAGGGTTTGTTCTTC. V gene TRBV6-4 combines with J gene TRBJ2-7; 9 positions agree with TRBD1. Germline loops: CDR1 MRHNA, CDR2 SNTAGT. This CDR3 is 13 amino acids long.